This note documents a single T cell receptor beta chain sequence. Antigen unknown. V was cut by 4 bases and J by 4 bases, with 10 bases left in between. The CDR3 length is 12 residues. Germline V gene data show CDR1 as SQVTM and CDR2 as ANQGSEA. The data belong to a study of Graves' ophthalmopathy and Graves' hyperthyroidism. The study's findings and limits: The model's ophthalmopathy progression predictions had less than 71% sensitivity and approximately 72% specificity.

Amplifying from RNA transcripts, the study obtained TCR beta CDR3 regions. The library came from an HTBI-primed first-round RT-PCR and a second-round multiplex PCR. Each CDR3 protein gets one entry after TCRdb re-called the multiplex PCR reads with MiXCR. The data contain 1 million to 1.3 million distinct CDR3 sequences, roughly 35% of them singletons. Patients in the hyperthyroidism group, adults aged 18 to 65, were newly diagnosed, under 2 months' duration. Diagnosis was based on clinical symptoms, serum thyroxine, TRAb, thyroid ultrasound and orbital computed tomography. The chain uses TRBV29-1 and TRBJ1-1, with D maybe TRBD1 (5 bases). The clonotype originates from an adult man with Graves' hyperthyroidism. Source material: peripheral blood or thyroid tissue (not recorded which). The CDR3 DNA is TGCAGCGTTGGCAGGGCGGGCACTGAAGCTTTCTTT. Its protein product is CSVGRAGTEAFF.